One and the same sample provided the 12 T cell receptor beta chains below, sequenced in a study of cytomegalovirus exposure and HLA in healthy donors. The data were produced by immunoSEQ multiplex PCR, yet TCRdb's version contains in-frame clones alone and is incomplete. This sample carries approximately 120,000 clones, around 90% of them seen once, and the ten largest clones take 2% to 2.5%. Material for sequencing was PBMCs. The receptor set was obtained from a young woman in good health and CMV-seronegative.

This sequence joins TRBV7-9 and TRBJ2-1; 9 bases line up with TRBD2. This CDR3 has 14 amino acids. After removal of 4 bases from V and 6 bases from J, the junction contained 4 bases not matched to a gene. Germline CDR1 SEHNR, CDR2 FQNEAQ (reference sequence). CDR3 sequence: CASSSAGGFNEQFF. The DNA of the CDR3 is TGTGCCAGCAGCTCCGCGGGAGGGTTCAATGAGCAGTTCTTC.

The chain uses TRBV7-2 and TRBJ2-7; tentative D call: TRBD2 (5 bases). Germline CDR1 is SGHTA and CDR2 is FQGNSA. The CDR3 is made up of 14 amino acids. Trimming left V 5 bases short and J 3 bases short, with 14 bases between. The CDR3 spells CASSPGAADYEQYF. In nucleotides, the CDR3 is TGTGCCAGCAGCCCAGGAGCAGCGGACTACGAGCAGTACTTC.

The chain has TRBV5-4 and TRBJ2-3; TRBD2 is a possible D gene (6 bases). The ends were cut back, 0 bases at V and 3 bases at J, with 8 bases in the middle. Germline V CDR1 and CDR2: SGHNT, YYREEE (reference sequence). This CDR3 region has 14 residues. Here the CDR3 reads CASSLGLATDTQYF. CDR3 sequence (DNA): TGTGCCAGCAGCTTGGGGCTAGCGACAGATACGCAGTATTTT.

V gene TRBV7-9 combines with J gene TRBJ2-3; no clear D gene. The CDR3 has 15 amino acids. V lost 1 base and J 2 bases, leaving 10 bases between the germline ends. Germline CDR1 is SEHNR and CDR2 is FQNEAQ (reference sequence). CDR3 DNA sequence: TGTGCCAGCAGCTTAGGGGCAGCATACACAGATACGCAGTATTTT. The encoded protein is CASSLGAAYTDTQYF. Full variable domain (missing parts from reference TRBV7-9 and TRBJ2-3): DTGVSQNPRHKITKRGQNVTFRCDPISEHNRLYWYRQTLGQGPEFLTYFQNEAQLEKSRLLSDRFSAERPKGSFSTLEIQRTEQGDSAMYLCASSLGAAYTDTQYFGPGTRLTVL.

V and J are TRBV19 and TRBJ2-2; TRBD1 is a possible D gene (5 bases). V lost 1 base, J lost 3 bases, and 6 bases lay in between. This CDR3 spans 14 amino acids. Germline CDR1 LNHDA, CDR2 SQIVND (reference sequence). The CDR3 DNA follows: TGTGCCAGTAGTATAGTACAGGACACCGGGGAGCTGTTTTTT. This sequence encodes CASSIVQDTGELFF.

With regard to this clone: In the same sample, other DNA sequences code for this CDR3. The rearrangement uses TRBV6-6 and TRBJ1-2, with TRBD1 matching 9 bases. The CDR3 loop spans 13 amino acids. With 4 bases clipped from V and 4 bases from J, the junction kept 1 base outside the gene matches. Germline V gene data show CDR1 as MNHNY and CDR2 as SVGAGI (reference sequence). The CDR3 DNA is TGTGCCAGCAGTTCGGGACAGGGCTATGGCTACACCTTC. Translation gives CASSSGQGYGYTF.

The chain recombines TRBV7-8 with TRBJ2-7; 13 positions match TRBD2. The germline CDR1 and CDR2 sequences are SGHVS and FQNEAQ. The CDR3 is made up of 16 amino acids. With V trimmed by 5 bases and J by 2 bases, 6 bases remained unmatched. In nucleotides, the CDR3 is TGTGCCAGCAGCACAGGACTAGCGGGAGCAACCTACGAGCAGTACTTC. Its protein is CASSTGLAGATYEQYF.

J is TRBJ2-7 and V is TRBV13, with 8 nucleotides matching TRBD2. This CDR3 is built from 16 residues. With V trimmed by 2 bases and J by 3 bases, 9 bases remained unmatched. Germline-derived CDR1 and CDR2 are PRHDT and FYEKMQ (reference sequence). This CDR3 is CASSLSERETSYEQYF. In nucleotides, the CDR3 is TGTGCCAGCAGCTTAAGCGAGCGGGAGACCAGCTACGAGCAGTACTTC.

This clone has just a few counts. The chain recombines TRBV7-9 with TRBJ2-5, with 7 positions matching TRBD2. CDR1 is SEHNR and CDR2 is FQNEAQ in the germline V gene (reference sequence). There are 15 residues in the CDR3. With 5 bases clipped from V and 5 bases from J, the junction kept 11 bases outside the gene matches. The CDR3 DNA sequence: TGTGCCAGCAGCCCCCGGGGAGGGGAGACGGAGACCCAGTACTTC. Translation: CASSPRGGETETQYF. The full variable domain, completed using reference TRBV7-9 and TRBJ2-5, is DTGVSQNPRHKITKRGQNVTFRCDPISEHNRLYWYRQTLGQGPEFLTYFQNEAQLEKSRLLSDRFSAERPKGSFSTLEIQRTEQGDSAMYLCASSPRGGETETQYFGPGTRLLVL.

The CDR3 DNA follows: TGCGCCAGCAGCCAACCGGGGTCGGGGGGAAACACCATATATTTT. Translated, it gives CASSQPGSGGNTIYF. V gene TRBV4-1 combines with J gene TRBJ1-3; D is unresolved. Germline V gene data show CDR1 as MGHRA and CDR2 as YSYEKL. The germline V and J ends were trimmed by 2 bases and 4 bases, with 12 bases remaining between them. This CDR3 is 15 amino acids long.

The V and J genes are TRBV7-9 and TRBJ2-3, with 11 bases matching TRBD2. V dropped 4 bases and J dropped 2; count of bases not matched to a gene: 11. There are 18 residues in the CDR3. Looked up from germline, CDR1 is SEHNR and CDR2 is FQNEAQ (reference sequence). This CDR3 is CASSSMGRLAGYTDTQYF. Here the CDR3 DNA reads TGTGCCAGCAGCTCCATGGGCCGACTAGCGGGGTACACAGATACGCAGTATTTT. The entire variable domain, with the rest obtained from reference TRBV7-9 and TRBJ2-3, is as follows: DTGVSQNPRHKITKRGQNVTFRCDPISEHNRLYWYRQTLGQGPEFLTYFQNEAQLEKSRLLSDRFSAERPKGSFSTLEIQRTEQGDSAMYLCASSSMGRLAGYTDTQYFGPGTRLTVL.

The rearrangement links TRBV11-2 to TRBJ2-1, with no clear D. Germline V gene sequence: CDR1 SGHAT, CDR2 FQNNGV. The CDR3 totals 13 residues. With 1 base removed from V and 6 bases from J, the gap between germline ends came to 7 bases. This chain's CDR3 is CASSLVQVNEQFF. In nucleotides, the CDR3 is TGTGCCAGCAGCTTAGTACAAGTCAATGAGCAGTTCTTC.